A single sample gave rise to the 9 T cell receptor beta chains below, sequenced in a study of T cells in women clearing cervical HPV infection. Sequencing was performed with immunoSEQ multiplex PCR; in TCRdb, only in-frame clones are kept and a portion is missing. Its listing shows fewer than 50,000 clones. The sample comprised blood buffy coat. The receptors stem from a woman between 18 and 75 years old with a cervical HPV16 infection that either progressed to CIN3+ or cleared (not recorded which).

Turning to this clone: The CDR3 end lies 3 residues beyond the end of the read and is filled in from the germline J gene. The gene calls are TRBV5-1 and TRBJ2-2; D unclear. In germline, CDR1 is SGHRS, CDR2 YFSETQ. The CDR3 loop spans 13 amino acids. Trimming removed 1 base at V and 6 bases at J, with 7 bases between. This CDR3 is CASSLQRSGELFF. The CDR3 bases that were read are TGCGCCAGCAGCTTGCAGCGTTCCGGGGAG.

Points on this clone: The CDR3 end is not reached by the read, which stops 3 residues before it; the germline J gene fills it in. The chain couples TRBV5-1 to TRBJ1-2; 11 bases agree with TRBD1. The J segment lost 6 bases and the V segment lost 4 bases, leaving 17 bases of the junction unmatched. This CDR3 comprises 18 residues. CDR1 and CDR2 (germline): SGHRS, YFSETQ. CDR3 sequence reads: CASSPGLGQGASRHGYTF. Partial CDR3 DNA: TGCGCCAGCAGCCCGGGGTTAGGACAGGGGGCGTCTCGACATGGC. The complete variable domain, with remaining parts taken from reference TRBV5-1 and TRBJ1-2, reads KAGVTQTPRYLIKTRGQQVTLSCSPISGHRSVSWYQQTPGQGLQFLFEYFSETQRNKGNFPGRFSGRQFSNSRSEMNVSTLELGDSALYLCASSPGLGQGASRHGYTFGSGTRLTVV.

In regard to this clone: The CDR3 end falls 3 residues outside the read, so it is completed with the germline J gene. The chain uses TRBV7-9 and TRBJ1-4, with D unresolved. V was pared by 3 bases and J by 5 bases, with 13 bases between. CDR1 and CDR2 (germline): SEHNR, FQNEAQ (reference sequence). The CDR3 consists of 15 residues. Incomplete CDR3 DNA: TGTGCCAGCAGCTTTGCATACAGTTTAAATGAAAAA. Translating gives CASSFAYSLNEK. The complete CDR3 protein is CASSFAYSLNEKLFF.

Partial CDR3 DNA: TGTGCCACCAGGACTAGCGGGCAAGAGACC. The encoded protein is CATRTSGQET. The CDR3 in full is CATRTSGQETQYF. The V call is TRBV12-3 or TRBV12-4, the J call TRBJ2-5, with TRBD2 identical over 11 bases. The read ends 3 residues early relative to the CDR3; the germline J gene fills the gap. The V and J ends lost 10 bases and 2 bases, in that order; junction bases with no gene match: 3. This CDR3 contains 13 residues.

A note on this clone: The DNA ends 3 residues before the CDR3 does, and the rest of the CDR3 is filled in from the germline J gene. The chain recombines TRBV19 with TRBJ1-5; TRBD1 matches 8 bases. Germline CDR1 reads LNHDA; CDR2 reads SQIVND (reference sequence). The CDR3 has 15 residues. V dropped 5 bases and J dropped 4; count of bases not matched to a gene: 7. CDR3 protein: CASSADRGANQPQHF. The CDR3 bases that were read are TGTGCCAGTAGTGCAGACAGGGGTGCAAATCAGCCC.

The covered CDR3 bases are TGCAGTGCTACTGGAGGGCCGGAA. Translation: CSATGGPE. From start to end, the CDR3 is CSATGGPEAFF. The rearrangement joins TRBV20-1 to TRBJ1-1; D gene uncertain. Read sequence stops 3 residues before the CDR3 end, and the germline J gene provides the missing end. The CDR3 spans 11 residues. CDR1 DFQATT and CDR2 SNEGSKA come from the germline V gene (reference sequence).

Regarding this clone: The read is 3 residues too short to cover the CDR3 end, so that end is filled in from the germline J gene. J is TRBJ2-1 and V is TRBV7-6; a possible D gene is TRBD2 (5 bases). V lost 5 bases and J 5 bases, leaving 22 bases between the germline ends. The CDR3 consists of 17 residues. The V gene's germline CDR1 is SGHVS and CDR2 FNYEAQ. CDR3 in amino acids: CASSHHDFRTGDNEQFF. The part of the CDR3 DNA that was read is TGTGCCAGCAGCCATCACGACTTCAGGACTGGGGACAATGAG.

Notes on this clone: Read data end 3 residues before the CDR3 end; the end is taken from the germline J gene. This chain connects TRBV5-1 to TRBJ2-5; 7 bases agree with TRBD2. Germline trimming cut 0 bases from V and 3 bases from J; bases unmatched to any gene: 17. CDR1 and CDR2 from the germline V gene are SGHRS and YFSETQ. The CDR3 has 19 residues. Partial CDR3 DNA: TGCGCCAGCAGCTTGGCCATTCGTGGGCTGCTAGCGGTAGAAGAGACC. It encodes CASSLAIRGLLAVEET. Given in full, the CDR3 is CASSLAIRGLLAVEETQYF.

As to this clone: The CDR3 end falls 3 residues outside the read, so it is completed with the germline J gene. The rearrangement links TRBV19 to TRBJ1-2; 8 positions agree with TRBD1. The V gene's germline CDR1 is LNHDA and CDR2 SQIVND (reference sequence). J lost 4 bases, V lost 5 bases, and 9 bases had no gene match. The CDR3 totals 15 residues. CDR3 DNA, as far as it was read: TGTGCCAGTAGTGGGTTCGACAGGGGCGGCTATGGC. Its translation: CASSGFDRGGYG. The full CDR3 is CASSGFDRGGYGYTF.